The rows below give T cell receptor beta chains drawn from one sample of a study of blood T cells in healthy people across ages. TCRdb analysed the 5' RACE reads with MiXCR anew, one entry per CDR3 protein. The data contain 1,800,000 or so distinct CDR3 sequences, about two fifths of them singletons. Sequencing input: blood. The receptors were sampled from a human donor in good health. Both conserved end residues are part of each CDR3. A D gene is named only where the DNA matches it firmly. Not all rows give a size; the values are once, few, many and, for expanded clones, a class.

clone size,J gene,V gene,D gene,CDR3 protein,CDR3 DNA
NA,TRBJ2-3,TRBV5-1,NA,CASSQLVSHTQYF,TGCGCCAGCAGCCAACTAGTCTCCCATACGCAGTATTTT
NA,TRBJ1-2,TRBV6-6,NA,CASSYSTGGRGYGYTF,TGTGCCAGCAGTTACTCGACTGGTGGCCGAGGCTATGGCTACACCTTC
NA,TRBJ1-1,TRBV6-2/TRBV6-3,NA,CASSRATEAFF,TGTGCCAGCTCGCGTGCCACTGAAGCTTTCTTT
NA,TRBJ2-5,TRBV6-5,TRBD1,CASSRTGQTKTQYF,TGTGCCAGCAGCCGGACAGGTCAAACAAAGACCCAGTACTTC
many,TRBJ2-3,TRBV29-1,NA,CSVARGWGTDTQYF,TGCAGCGTCGCCAGGGGATGGGGCACAGATACGCAGTATTTT
many,TRBJ1-1,TRBV7-2,NA,CASSPRGGTEAFF,TGTGCCAGCAGCCCCCGGGGGGGTACTGAAGCTTTCTTT
few,TRBJ2-3,TRBV28,NA,CASSPRTAKADTQYF,TGTGCCAGCAGTCCGCGGACAGCCAAGGCAGATACGCAGTATTTT
NA,TRBJ2-7,TRBV12-3/TRBV12-4,TRBD2,CASSPTSGGPNSYEQYF,TGTGCCAGCAGCCCCACAAGCGGGGGCCCTAACTCCTACGAGCAGTACTTC
few,TRBJ2-5,TRBV12-3/TRBV12-4,TRBD2,CASSSGTSEKAQYF,TGTGCCAGCAGTTCCGGGACTAGCGAAAAGGCCCAGTACTTC
few,TRBJ1-2,TRBV6-1,NA,CASSELADHYGYTF,TGTGCCAGCAGTGAATTGGCGGACCACTATGGCTACACCTTC
NA,TRBJ2-7,TRBV20-1,TRBD2,CSAPPIESGTCEQYF,TGCAGTGCTCCCCCGATAGAGAGCGGGACCTGCGAGCAGTACTTC
few,TRBJ2-7,TRBV4-2,TRBD2,CASSRVTSGEYEQYF,TGTGCCAGCAGCCGAGTGACTAGCGGGGAATACGAGCAGTACTTC
NA,TRBJ2-1,TRBV11-3,TRBD1,CANSSLTGVSNEQFF,TGTGCCAACAGCTCCTTAACAGGGGTTTCCAATGAGCAGTTCTTC
NA,TRBJ1-2,TRBV7-9,NA,CASSKGQGRGYTF,TGTGCCAGCAGCAAGGGGCAGGGCCGGGGCTACACCTTC
NA,TRBJ2-7,TRBV6-6,TRBD2,CASMGLGVDEQYF,TGTGCCAGCATGGGACTAGGAGTAGACGAGCAGTACTTC
NA,TRBJ2-4,TRBV2,TRBD1,CASSEQGAGNIQYF,TGTGCCAGCAGTGAACAGGGGGCGGGAAACATTCAGTACTTC
few,TRBJ2-3,TRBV3-1,TRBD2,CASSPSGWDTQYF,TGTGCCAGCAGCCCTAGCGGGTGGGATACGCAGTATTTT
NA,TRBJ2-5,TRBV7-2,TRBD2,CASSLGLAARMMETQYF,TGTGCCAGCAGCCTTGGACTAGCGGCTAGGATGATGGAGACCCAGTACTTC
NA,TRBJ2-7,TRBV12-3/TRBV12-4,TRBD1,CASSHTGGPFYEQYF,TGTGCCAGCAGCCATACAGGGGGCCCTTTCTACGAGCAGTACTTC
NA,TRBJ2-4,TRBV12-3/TRBV12-4,NA,CASSSTGKQYF,TGTGCCAGCAGTTCTACAGGGAAACAGTACTTC
NA,TRBJ2-7,TRBV11-3,NA,CASSSLGGARDEQYF,TGTGCCAGCAGCTCCCTGGGCGGTGCTCGTGACGAGCAGTACTTC
few,TRBJ2-3,TRBV9,NA,CASSVAPRGSTDTQYF,TGTGCCAGCAGCGTGGCCCCACGGGGAAGCACAGATACGCAGTATTTT
NA,TRBJ2-2,TRBV7-8,NA,CASSIQGSNTGELFF,TGTGCCAGCAGCATACAGGGTTCCAACACCGGGGAGCTGTTTTTT
NA,TRBJ2-4,TRBV24-1,NA,CATSDDRTGAKNIQYF,TGTGCCACCAGTGATGACCGTACAGGGGCCAAAAACATTCAGTACTTC
NA,TRBJ1-2,TRBV20-1,NA,CSATRSRTQYGYTF,TGCAGTGCTACCCGGAGCCGAACTCAATATGGCTACACCTTC
NA,TRBJ2-7,TRBV7-2,NA,CASSSTRDGPEQYF,TGTGCCAGCAGCTCAACGCGGGACGGTCCCGAGCAGTACTTC
NA,TRBJ2-7,TRBV12-3/TRBV12-4,NA,CASSDRHKQYF,TGTGCCAGCAGTGACAGGCACAAGCAGTACTTC
few,TRBJ2-7,TRBV7-2,NA,CASSPTTTSSYEQYF,TGTGCCAGCAGCCCGACGACCACCAGCTCCTACGAGCAGTACTTC
NA,TRBJ2-1,TRBV29-1,TRBD2,CSVGGGYNRPSSYNEQFF,TGCAGCGTTGGGGGGGGATATAACCGACCGAGCTCCTACAATGAGCAGTTCTTC
NA,TRBJ2-7,TRBV9,NA,CASSVAGHDYEQYF,TGTGCCAGCAGCGTAGCTGGACACGATTACGAGCAGTACTTC
NA,TRBJ1-2,TRBV3-1,NA,CASSQERGSYGYTF,TGTGCCAGCAGCCAAGAGAGGGGAAGCTATGGCTACACCTTC
many,TRBJ2-7,TRBV4-3,TRBD2,CASSQGTNSYEQYF,TGCGCCAGCAGCCAGGGGACTAACTCCTACGAGCAGTACTTC
few,TRBJ2-5,TRBV29-1,TRBD1,CSVEPRGHIGETQYF,TGCAGCGTTGAGCCCAGGGGGCATATCGGTGAGACCCAGTACTTC
few,TRBJ2-7,TRBV15,NA,CATGRRINYEQYF,TGTGCCACCGGACGTAGGATTAACTACGAGCAGTACTTC
NA,TRBJ2-3,TRBV6-2/TRBV6-3,NA,CASGSSGRFPDTQYF,TGCGCCAGCGGGTCATCCGGGCGTTTCCCAGATACGCAGTATTTT
few,TRBJ2-5,TRBV11-3,NA,CASSSTTGFDLIQRTQYF,TGTGCCAGCAGCTCCACAACCGGCTTTGACTTAATCCAGCGGACCCAGTACTTC
many,TRBJ2-7,TRBV20-1,NA,CSALKRTASYEQYF,TGCAGTGCTCTTAAGCGGACCGCTTCCTACGAGCAGTACTTC
NA,TRBJ2-1,TRBV5-6,TRBD2,CASNLGLAGGYNEQFF,TGTGCCAGCAACCTCGGACTAGCGGGGGGGTACAATGAGCAGTTCTTC
NA,TRBJ2-7,TRBV27,NA,CASSTPGGAIYEQYF,TGTGCCAGCAGTACCCCGGGGGGCGCTATCTACGAGCAGTACTTC
NA,TRBJ2-7,TRBV5-1,NA,CASSWEGQGYEQYF,TGCGCCAGCAGCTGGGAGGGACAAGGATACGAGCAGTACTTC
NA,TRBJ1-2,TRBV12-3/TRBV12-4,NA,CASSLFLEGYTF,TGTGCCAGCAGTTTATTCTTGGAGGGCTACACCTTC
NA,TRBJ1-2,TRBV29-1,NA,CSLNEDFYGYTF,TGCAGCTTGAATGAAGACTTCTATGGCTACACCTTC
few,TRBJ2-3,TRBV20-1,TRBD2,CSANLAGGSTDTQYF,TGCAGTGCTAACTTAGCGGGGGGAAGCACAGATACGCAGTATTTT
NA,TRBJ2-1,TRBV29-1,NA,CSSPSGPGIHEQFF,TGCAGCTCACCTTCCGGTCCGGGGATACATGAGCAGTTCTTC
NA,TRBJ1-2,TRBV7-9,NA,CASSRGTRGYTF,TGTGCCAGCAGCCGAGGGACCCGGGGCTACACCTTC
NA,TRBJ2-7,TRBV4-3,NA,CASSQGHALGYEQYF,TGCGCCAGCAGCCAAGGGCATGCGTTGGGCTACGAGCAGTACTTC
NA,TRBJ2-1,TRBV15,NA,CAPSSEGGPYNEQFF,TGTGCCCCCAGCAGTGAAGGGGGACCCTACAATGAGCAGTTCTTC
many,TRBJ2-7,TRBV4-3,NA,CASSQDPASYEQYF,TGCGCCAGCAGCCAAGATCCGGCCTCCTACGAGCAGTACTTC
NA,TRBJ2-7,TRBV28,NA,CASKQSSYEQYF,TGTGCCAGCAAACAGAGCTCCTACGAGCAGTACTTC
NA,TRBJ2-1,TRBV18,NA,CASSPALTENNEQFF,TGTGCCAGCTCACCAGCTTTGACAGAGAACAATGAGCAGTTCTTC
few,TRBJ1-2,TRBV6-2/TRBV6-3,NA,CASSYWGPGYGYTF,TGTGCCAGCAGTTATTGGGGACCAGGCTATGGCTACACCTTC
NA,TRBJ2-1,TRBV24-1,NA,CATSLWEAGSYNEQFF,TGTGCCACCAGTCTTTGGGAGGCTGGCTCCTACAATGAGCAGTTCTTC
few,TRBJ2-1,TRBV7-8,TRBD1,CASSKAQGHNEQFF,TGTGCCAGCAGCAAAGCACAGGGGCACAATGAGCAGTTCTTC
NA,TRBJ2-1,TRBV5-5,TRBD2,CASSLLRGDNEQFF,TGTGCCAGCAGCTTGTTGCGGGGGGACAATGAGCAGTTCTTC